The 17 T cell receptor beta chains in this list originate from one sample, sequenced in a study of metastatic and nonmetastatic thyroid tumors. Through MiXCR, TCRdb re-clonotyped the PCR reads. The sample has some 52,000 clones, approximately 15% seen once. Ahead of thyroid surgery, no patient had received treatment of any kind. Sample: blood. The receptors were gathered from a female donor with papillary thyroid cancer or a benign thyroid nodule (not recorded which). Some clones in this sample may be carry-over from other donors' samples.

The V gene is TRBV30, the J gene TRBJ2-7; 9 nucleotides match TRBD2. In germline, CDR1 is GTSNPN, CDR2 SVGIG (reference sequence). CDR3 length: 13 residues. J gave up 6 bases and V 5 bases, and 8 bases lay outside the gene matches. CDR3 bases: TGTGCCTGGGATTTAGCGGGAGTGCTCGAGCAGTACTTC. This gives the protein CAWDLAGVLEQYF.

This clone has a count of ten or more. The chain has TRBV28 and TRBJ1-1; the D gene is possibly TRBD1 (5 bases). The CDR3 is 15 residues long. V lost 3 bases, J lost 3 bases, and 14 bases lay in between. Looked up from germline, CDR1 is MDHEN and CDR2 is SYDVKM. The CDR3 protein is CASSLTALGDTEAFF. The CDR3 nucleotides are TGTGCCAGCAGTTTGACAGCCCTAGGGGACACTGAAGCTTTCTTT.

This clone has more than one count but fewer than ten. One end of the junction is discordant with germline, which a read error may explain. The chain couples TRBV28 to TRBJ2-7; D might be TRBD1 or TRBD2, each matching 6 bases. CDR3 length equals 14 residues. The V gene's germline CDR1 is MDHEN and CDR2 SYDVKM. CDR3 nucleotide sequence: TGTGCCAGCGTTGGGGGGCGTAGCTCCTACGAGCGGTACTTC. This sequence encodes CASVGGRSSYERYF.

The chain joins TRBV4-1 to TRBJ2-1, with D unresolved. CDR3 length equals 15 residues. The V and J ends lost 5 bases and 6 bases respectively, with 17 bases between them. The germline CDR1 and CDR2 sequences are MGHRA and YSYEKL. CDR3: CASSLRPWWTNEQFF. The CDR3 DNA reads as TGCGCCAGCAGCTTGAGACCTTGGTGGACCAATGAGCAGTTCTTC.

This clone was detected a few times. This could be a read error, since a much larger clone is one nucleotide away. CDR3 protein: CSAVGTEVSFYEQYF. The CDR3 DNA sequence: TGCAGCGCCGTCGGGACGGAGGTATCCTTCTACGAGCAGTACTTC. This rearrangement joins TRBV29-1 to TRBJ2-7; D could derive from TRBD1 or TRBD2 (5 bases each). V was clipped by 7 bases and J by 3 bases, with 22 bases between them. This CDR3 contains 15 residues. CDR1 and CDR2 from the germline V gene are SQVTM and ANQGSEA.

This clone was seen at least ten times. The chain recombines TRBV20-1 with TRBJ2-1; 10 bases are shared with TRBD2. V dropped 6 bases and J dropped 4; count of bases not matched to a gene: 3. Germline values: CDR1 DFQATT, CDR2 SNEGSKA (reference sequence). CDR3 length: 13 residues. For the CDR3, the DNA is TGCAGTGCCCTAGCGGGAGTTTACAATGAGCAGTTCTTC. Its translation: CSALAGVYNEQFF.

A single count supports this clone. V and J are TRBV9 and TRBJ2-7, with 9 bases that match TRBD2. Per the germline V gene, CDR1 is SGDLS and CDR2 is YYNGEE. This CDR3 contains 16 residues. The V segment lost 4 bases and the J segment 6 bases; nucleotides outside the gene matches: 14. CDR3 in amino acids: CASSQGSGGLQGEQYF. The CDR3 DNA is TGTGCCAGCAGCCAGGGGAGCGGGGGGCTTCAGGGCGAGCAGTACTTC. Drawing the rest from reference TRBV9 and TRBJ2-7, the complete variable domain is DSGVTQTPKHLITATGQRVTLRCSPRSGDLSVYWYQQSLDQGLQFLIQYYNGEERAKGNILERFSAQQFPDLHSELNLSSLELGDSALYFCASSQGSGGLQGEQYFGPGTRLTVT.

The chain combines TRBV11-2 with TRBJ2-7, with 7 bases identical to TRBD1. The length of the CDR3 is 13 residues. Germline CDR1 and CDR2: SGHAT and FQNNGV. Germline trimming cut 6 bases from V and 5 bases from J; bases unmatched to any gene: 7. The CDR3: CASSSDRSHEQYF. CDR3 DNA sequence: TGTGCCAGCAGTTCGGACAGGTCCCACGAGCAGTACTTC.

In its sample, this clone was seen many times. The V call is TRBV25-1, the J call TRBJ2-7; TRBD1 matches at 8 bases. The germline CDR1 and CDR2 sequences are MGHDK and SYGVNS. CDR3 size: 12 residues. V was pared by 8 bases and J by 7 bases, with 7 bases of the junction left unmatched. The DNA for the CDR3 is TGTGCCAGCGGGACAGGACCTAGGGAGCAGTACTTC. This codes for CASGTGPREQYF.

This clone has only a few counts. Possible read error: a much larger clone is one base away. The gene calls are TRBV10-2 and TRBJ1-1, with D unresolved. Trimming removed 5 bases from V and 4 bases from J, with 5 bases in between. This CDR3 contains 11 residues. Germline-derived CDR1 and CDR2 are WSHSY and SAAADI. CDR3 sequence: CASSKGTEAFF. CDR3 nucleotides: TGCGCCAGCAGTAAGGGCACTGAAGCTTTCTTT.

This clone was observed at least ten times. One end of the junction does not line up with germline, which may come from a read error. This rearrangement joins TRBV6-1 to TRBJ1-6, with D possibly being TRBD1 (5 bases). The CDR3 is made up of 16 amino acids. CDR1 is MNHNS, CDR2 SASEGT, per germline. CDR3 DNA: TGTGCCAGCAGACCTGCAGGGAGGATTTATAATCCACCCCTCCACTTT. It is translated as CASRPAGRIYNPPLHF.

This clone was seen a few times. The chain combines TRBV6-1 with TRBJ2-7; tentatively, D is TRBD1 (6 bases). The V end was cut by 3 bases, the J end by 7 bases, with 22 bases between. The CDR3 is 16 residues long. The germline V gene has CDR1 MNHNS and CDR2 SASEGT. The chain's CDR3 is CASSEGAKVLGQEQYF. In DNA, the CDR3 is TGTGCCAGCAGTGAGGGGGCCAAGGTTTTGGGACAAGAGCAGTACTTC.

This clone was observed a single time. The CDR3 sequence: CASSLPWGGYEQYF. CDR3 nucleotide sequence: TGTGCCAGCAGCCTACCGTGGGGCGGATACGAGCAGTACTTC. The rearrangement uses TRBV7-2 and TRBJ2-7, with a tentative D call TRBD1 (5 bases). Germline V gives CDR1 SGHTA, CDR2 FQGNSA. The CDR3 covers 14 residues. V was cut by 5 bases and J by 4 bases, with 15 bases left in between.

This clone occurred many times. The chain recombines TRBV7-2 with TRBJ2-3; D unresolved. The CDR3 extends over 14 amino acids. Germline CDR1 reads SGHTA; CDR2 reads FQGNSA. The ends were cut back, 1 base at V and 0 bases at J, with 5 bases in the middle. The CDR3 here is CASSLVMSTDTQYF. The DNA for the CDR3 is TGTGCCAGCAGCTTAGTAATGAGCACAGATACGCAGTATTTT.

CDR3 nucleotide sequence: TGCAGCGTTGAAGATCTAAGTAGTCTCGAGCAGTACTTC. It encodes CSVEDLSSLEQYF. The J gene is TRBJ2-7, the V gene TRBV29-1; no clear D. CDR1 SQVTM and CDR2 ANQGSEA come from the germline V gene. The CDR3 length is 13 residues. The ends were cut back, 0 bases at V and 6 bases at J, with 12 bases in the middle.

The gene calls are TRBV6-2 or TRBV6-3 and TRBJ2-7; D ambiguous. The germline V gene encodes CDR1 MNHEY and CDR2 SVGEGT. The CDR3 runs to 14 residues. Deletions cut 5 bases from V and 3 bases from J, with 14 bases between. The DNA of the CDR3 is TGTGCCAGCAGTAAAAATCCTTCCAACTACGAGCAGTACTTC. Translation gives CASSKNPSNYEQYF.

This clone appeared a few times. The CDR3 here is CASSDFSNQPQHF. CDR3 nucleotides: TGTGCCAGCAGTGATTTTAGCAATCAGCCCCAGCATTTT. The genes are TRBV6-1 and TRBJ1-5, with D hard to call. Trimming shortened V by 3 bases and J by 0 bases, and 3 bases separated the two germline ends. This CDR3 comprises 13 residues. Germline V gene sequence: CDR1 MNHNS, CDR2 SASEGT.